The T cell receptor (beta chain) under discussion was sequenced for a study of PD-1 blockade in classical Hodgkin lymphoma. Libraries were prepared by immunoSEQ multiplex PCR; TCRdb keeps only in-frame clonotypes and omits some of them. The data hold roughly 41,000 clones, with nearly 70% observed a single time. Study outcomes and limitations: Individuals initiating nivolumab under 1 year after ASCT were excluded. Patients newly diagnosed and complete responders had comparable baseline diversity.

Germline V gene sequence: CDR1 SGHAT, CDR2 FQNNGV. V lost 2 bases, J lost 5 bases, and 16 bases lay in between. This CDR3 region has 15 residues. Documented time point: cycle 4 day 1 (C4D1), after 6 weeks of nivolumab. Every one of the patients relapsed after autologous stem cell transplantation (brentuximab vedotin exposure was variable). Comment on this clone: Antigen unknown.

V and J are TRBV11-2 and TRBJ2-7; D might be TRBD2 (7 bases). Sequencing used peripheral blood mononuclear cells (PBMCs), obtained before the fourth cycle of nivolumab. The TCR sequence derives from a human donor with classical Hodgkin lymphoma. This CDR3 is CASSLIGGRPHEQYF. The DNA of the CDR3 is TGTGCCAGCAGCTTAATCGGGGGGCGTCCCCACGAGCAGTACTTC.